This TCR beta chain came from a study of T cell responses to AZD1222 COVID-19 vaccine. In the study overall: Pooling was applied to second doses at about 4 or about 12 weeks. Study-wide results and caveats: Unmutated variant regions are reportedly targeted by nearly half of spike-specific TCRs. Clonal diversity was possibly underestimated, and the donors were mostly white British, with more females.

Sequenced by immunoSEQ multiplex PCR; TCRdb stores in-frame clones only, minus some. Of 84,000 or so clones in the sample, about 92% were seen once. Germline values: CDR1 LGHNA, CDR2 YSLEER. The CDR3 has 19 amino acids. The V segment lost 0 bases and the J segment 0 bases; nucleotides outside the gene matches: 13. Turning to this clone: The target antigen is unknown.

The input for sequencing was peripheral blood, taken on day 0 of AZD1222 vaccination. The clonotype was recovered from an adult in good health. The chain couples TRBV4-3 to TRBJ1-1; 7 nucleotides agree with TRBD1. The CDR3 region has the DNA TGCGCCAGCAGCCAAGATCTCTGGGCAGGGGGATTTATGAACACTGAAGCTTTCTTT. Protein sequence: CASSQDLWAGGFMNTEAFF.